The clone carrying this TCR beta chain was detected a few times. What it binds is unknown. Other DNA sequences within the sample encode an identical CDR3. The method was immunoSEQ multiplex PCR; TCRdb's version includes in-frame clones alone and lacks a portion of them. The table lists some 150,000 clones, less than 90% of them singletons. This sample is drawn from a study of T cell responses to AZD1222 COVID-19 vaccine. Study-wide findings and caveats: Mostly white British, mostly female donors; authors suggested clonal diversity may be underestimated. The study identified only a handful of AZD1222 recipients as seropositive at baseline. Sampling captured repertoires only after the peak T cell response.

Germline V lookup: CDR1 KGHDR, CDR2 SFDVKD. V lost 6 bases and J 0 bases, leaving 10 bases between the germline ends. This CDR3 is built from 15 residues. This TCR came from an adult who had recovered from COVID-19. The source material was peripheral blood, sampled after recovery from COVID-19. This rearrangement joins TRBV24-1 to TRBJ2-2; D is undetermined. The CDR3 DNA is TGTGCCACCAGTCCATGGGGAACGAACACCGGGGAGCTGTTTTTT. Protein product: CATSPWGTNTGELFF.